The clone carrying this T cell receptor beta chain is medium-sized by share. Its specificity is not known. These data come from a study of circulating CD8 cells and anti-PD-1 response in melanoma. Study-wide results and limits: Diversity ranked highest in DNEG and lowest in TIGIT subsets. Published repertoire comparisons used only baseline and M1 samples. Most experiments lacked replicates.

This CDR3 region has 15 residues. Trimming removed 4 bases from V and 6 bases from J; junction bases left unmatched: 7. CDR1 is LNHDA and CDR2 is SQIVND in the germline V gene (reference sequence). Each library started from 15 ng of total RNA using the QIAseq Immune Repertoire TCR panel. TCRdb itself ran the reads through MiXCR, one entry per CDR3 protein. Of some 360 distinct CDR3 sequences in the sample, under 11% were seen once. Sorting of live CD3+CD8+TCRalphabeta+ cells by PD-1 and/or TIGIT gave four subsets. The starting material was CD8+ T cells from PBMCs, obtained at baseline or after one month of anti-PD-1 therapy (not recorded which). J is TRBJ2-1 and V is TRBV19, with 9 positions matching TRBD2. This clonotype originated in a human donor with melanoma. In DNA form, the CDR3 reads TGTGCCAGTAGTACCCCAGGACTAGCGCGCAATGAGCAGTTCTTC. This gives the protein CASSTPGLARNEQFF. The complete variable domain, with remaining parts taken from reference TRBV19 and TRBJ2-1, reads DGGITQSPKYLFRKEGQNVTLSCEQNLNHDAMYWYRQDPGQGLRLIYYSQIVNDFQKGDIAEGYSVSREKKESFPLTVTSAQKNPTAFYLCASSTPGLARNEQFFGPGTRLTVL.